This T cell receptor (beta chain) was captured by sequencing in a study of blood T cell repertoires in COVID-19. About the study: There were acute and convalescent COVID-19 samples, and they came from the United States, Italy and Spain. PBMCs, B-cell-depleted T cells, or T cells were the source of the cDNA or gDNA that made up the material.

CDR3 length equals 17 residues. CDR1 and CDR2 from the germline V gene are LNHDA and SQIVND (reference sequence). Trimming cost V 4 bases and J 3 bases; bases outside gene matches: 12. Assay used: immunoSEQ multiplex PCR; TCRdb lists only in-frame clones, some missing. The sample lists over 50,000 clones, approximately 88% occurring once. The gene calls are TRBV19 and TRBJ1-5; 7 positions match TRBD1. Source material: peripheral blood. This TCR was sampled from a man aged 50-60 years with active COVID-19. The CDR3 DNA reads TGTGCCAGTAGTACCTCCGTAGGGACAGAAAACAATCAGCCCCAGCATTTT. This encodes CASSTSVGTENNQPQHF.